The T cell receptor beta chain described here comes from a study of tumor and adjacent non-tumor tissue in lung cancer. Across the whole study: Samples averaged roughly 4.2 million productive TCRbeta reads each. Study-level results: Compared with tumor, normal lung showed significantly lower TCR diversity.

A modified ARM-PCR protocol with three rounds of nested PCR amplified TCRbeta. TCRdb re-called the multiplex PCR reads with MiXCR, one entry per CDR3 protein. The sample consists of roughly 120,000 distinct CDR3 sequences, over 75% of them appearing once. Concerning this clonotype itself: Its cognate antigen is unknown.

Deletions cut 2 bases from V and 7 bases from J, with 24 bases between. This CDR3 has 16 amino acids. In germline, CDR1 is DFQATT, CDR2 SNEGSKA (reference sequence). RNA was extracted from bulk tissue without any cell sorting. Chemotherapy-naive patients with new lung cancer underwent thoracic surgery in China, August–November 2014. The sample comprised lung tumor tissue. This chain uses TRBV20-1 with TRBJ2-7; TRBD1 or TRBD2 may be the D gene (5 bases each). The clonotype comes from a man aged 70 or older with non-small cell lung cancer. CDR3 amino acids: CSARTKIGTLFPEQYF. In DNA form, the CDR3 reads TGCAGTGCTAGAACCAAAATTGGGACCCTTTTCCCTGAGCAGTACTTC.